Listed below are T cell receptor beta chains from one sample, sequenced in a study of T cell repertoires in cytomegalovirus infection. MiXCR was run by TCRdb on the reads, yielding one entry per CDR3 protein. The sample includes 700,000 to 900,000 distinct CDR3 sequences, about 27% of them seen just once. Antigen specificity for these receptors is unknown. The material sequenced was cultured CD8+ T cells from PBMCs, taken from culture after CMV antigen stimulation. Source of these receptors: a human donor in good health (CMV status not recorded). Some clones in this sample may be carry-over from other donors' samples. Each CDR3 is given with its conserved first and last residue.

J	V	CDR3
TRBJ2-1	TRBV7-8	CASSPRRRGVDEQFF
TRBJ2-1	TRBV2	CASSEVETGGNEQFF
TRBJ2-4	TRBV10-3	CAISESASGGSQAHIQYF
TRBJ1-4	TRBV19	CASSIMEATNEKLFF
TRBJ2-7	TRBV6-2/TRBV6-3	CASSWDGLSYEQYF
TRBJ2-3	TRBV2	CAGDREGTDTQYF
TRBJ2-1	TRBV7-6	CASSAGGVGNEQFF
TRBJ1-1	TRBV27	CASSLSFGQVEAFF
TRBJ1-3	TRBV7-9	CASSLLSSGNTIYF
TRBJ1-1	TRBV4-1	CASSREGTGGTEAFF
TRBJ1-5	TRBV19	CASSGTGGLTNQPQHF
TRBJ1-3	TRBV12-3/TRBV12-4	CASSLGVGRNTIYF
TRBJ1-1	TRBV7-9	CASRRTGMNTEAFF
TRBJ2-4	TRBV7-9	CASSETGTGTKNIQYF
TRBJ1-3	TRBV5-1	CASCLGRAGNTIYF
TRBJ2-1	TRBV7-9	CASTHTGGGVFF
TRBJ1-4	TRBV6-1	CASNKVTTNEKLFF
TRBJ1-5	TRBV20-1	CSAKAQGYSNQPQHF
TRBJ2-2	TRBV3-1	CASSRKGSSVRAGELFF
TRBJ2-1	TRBV27	CASSLLGGLNNEQFF
TRBJ1-1	TRBV12-3/TRBV12-4	CASSFGQGGSTEAFF
TRBJ2-7	TRBV2	CASLGPLIQRGDSYEQYF
TRBJ2-3	TRBV15	CATSRETSGLAETDTQYF
TRBJ2-3	TRBV7-2	CASSWPGLAGGLDTQYF
TRBJ2-1	TRBV10-1	CASSEGRISYNEQFF
TRBJ2-2	TRBV20-1	CSATGSVRGTGELFF
TRBJ2-1	TRBV7-6	CASSSSGGAVNEQFF
TRBJ1-2	TRBV27	CASSPQGSGSYGYTF
TRBJ1-2	TRBV7-2	CASFTWTGEMGPNYGYTF
TRBJ1-4	TRBV4-1	CASSQDGPATTNEKLFF
TRBJ1-1	TRBV7-6	CASSPGGVDTEAFF
TRBJ2-1	TRBV12-5	CASGFINPGLAGGLIDGEQFF
TRBJ2-1	TRBV6-6	CASSSGPGVYNEQFF
TRBJ1-5	TRBV6-2/TRBV6-3	CASSRPSNQPQHF
TRBJ2-4	TRBV20-1	CSARESVGADIQYF
TRBJ1-2	TRBV20-1	CSYRIFSSNYGYTF
TRBJ1-4	TRBV27	CASSLDPNREKLFF
TRBJ1-4	TRBV10-3	CAISESTLGGEKLFF
TRBJ2-5	TRBV7-9	CASSHMTAPETQYF
TRBJ2-1	TRBV3-1	CASRSNRDLYNEQFF
TRBJ2-7	TRBV10-3	CAISSGYEQYF
TRBJ2-2	TRBV5-4	CASSEGGLNTGELFF